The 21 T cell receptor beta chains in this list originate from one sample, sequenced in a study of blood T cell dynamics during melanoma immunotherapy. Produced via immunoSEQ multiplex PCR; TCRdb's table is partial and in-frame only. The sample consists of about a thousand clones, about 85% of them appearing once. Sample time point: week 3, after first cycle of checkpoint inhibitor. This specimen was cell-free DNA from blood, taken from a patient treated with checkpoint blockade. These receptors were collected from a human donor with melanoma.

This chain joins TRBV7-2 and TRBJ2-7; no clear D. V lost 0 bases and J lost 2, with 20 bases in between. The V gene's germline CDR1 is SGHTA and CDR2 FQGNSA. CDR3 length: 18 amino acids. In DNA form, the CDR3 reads TGTGCCAGCAGCTTAGCGCCGTTCGCCACCAAACTTCCCTACGAGCAGTACTTC. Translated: CASSLAPFATKLPYEQYF.

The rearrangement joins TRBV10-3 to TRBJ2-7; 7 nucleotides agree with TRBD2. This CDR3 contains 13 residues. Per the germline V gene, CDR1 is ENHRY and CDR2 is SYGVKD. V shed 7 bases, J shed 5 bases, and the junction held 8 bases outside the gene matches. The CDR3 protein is CAIMGSGLNEQYF. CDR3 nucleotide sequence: TGTGCCATCATGGGTAGCGGGCTGAACGAGCAGTACTTC.

CDR3: CASSVETGGGETQYF. Written as DNA, the CDR3 is TGTGCCAGCAGCGTAGAGACAGGGGGCGGTGAGACCCAGTACTTC. The chain is built from TRBV9 and TRBJ2-5; TRBD1 matches 10 bases. Losses at the gene ends were 0 bases for V and 5 bases for J; bases not matched to a gene: 4. This CDR3 spans 15 amino acids. Germline V lookup: CDR1 SGDLS, CDR2 YYNGEE.

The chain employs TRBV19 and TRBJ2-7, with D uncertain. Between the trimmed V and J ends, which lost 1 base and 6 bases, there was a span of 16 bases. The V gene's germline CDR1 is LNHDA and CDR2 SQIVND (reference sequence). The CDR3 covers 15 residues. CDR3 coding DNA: TGTGCCAGTAGTATAGGCCCGGACCACCTCCGCGAGCAGTACTTC. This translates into CASSIGPDHLREQYF.

The CDR3 protein is CASSQTGSDQPQHF. The DNA for the CDR3 is TGTGCCAGCTCACAGACAGGGAGTGATCAGCCCCAGCATTTT. The chain is built from TRBV18 and TRBJ1-5; 7 bases are a match to TRBD1. Unmatched junction bases numbered 5, after V lost 4 bases and J lost 5 bases. There are 14 residues in the CDR3. CDR1 KGHSH and CDR2 LQKENI come from the germline V gene. Full variable domain (outside the CDR3, taken from reference TRBV18 and TRBJ1-5): NAGVMQNPRHLVRRRGQEARLRCSPMKGHSHVYWYRQLPEEGLKFMVYLQKENIIDESGMPKERFSAEFPKEGPSILRIQQVVRGDSAAYFCASSQTGSDQPQHFGDGTRLSIL.

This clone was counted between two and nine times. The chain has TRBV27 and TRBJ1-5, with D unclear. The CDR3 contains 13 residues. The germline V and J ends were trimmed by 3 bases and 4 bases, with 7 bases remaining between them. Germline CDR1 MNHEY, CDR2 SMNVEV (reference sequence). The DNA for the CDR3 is TGTGCCAGCAGTTTCACGGGAAATCAGCCCCAGCATTTT. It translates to CASSFTGNQPQHF.

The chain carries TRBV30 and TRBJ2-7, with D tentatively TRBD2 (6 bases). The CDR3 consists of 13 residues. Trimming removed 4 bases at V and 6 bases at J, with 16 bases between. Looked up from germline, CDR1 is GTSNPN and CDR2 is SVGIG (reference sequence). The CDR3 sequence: CAWKGVTAGEQYF. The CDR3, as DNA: TGTGCCTGGAAGGGAGTGACAGCGGGCGAGCAGTACTTC.

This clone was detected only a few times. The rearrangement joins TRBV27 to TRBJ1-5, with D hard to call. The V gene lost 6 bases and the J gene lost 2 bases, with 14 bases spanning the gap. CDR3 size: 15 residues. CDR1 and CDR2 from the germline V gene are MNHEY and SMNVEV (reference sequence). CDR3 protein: CASRTTAGGNQPQHF. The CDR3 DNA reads TGTGCCAGCAGGACCACCGCCGGGGGCAATCAGCCCCAGCATTTT.

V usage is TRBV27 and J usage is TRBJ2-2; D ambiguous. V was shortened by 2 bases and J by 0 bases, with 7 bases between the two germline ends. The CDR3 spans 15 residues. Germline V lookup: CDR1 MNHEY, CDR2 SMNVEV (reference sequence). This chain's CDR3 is CASSLEFANTGELFF. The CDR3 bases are TGTGCCAGCAGTTTAGAGTTCGCGAACACCGGGGAGCTGTTTTTT.

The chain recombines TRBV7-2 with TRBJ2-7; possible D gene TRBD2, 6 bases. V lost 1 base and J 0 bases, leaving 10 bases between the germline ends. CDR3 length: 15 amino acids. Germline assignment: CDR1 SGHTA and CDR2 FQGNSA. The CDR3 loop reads CASSLEGLASYEQYF. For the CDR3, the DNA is TGTGCCAGCAGCTTAGAGGGACTGGCCTCCTACGAGCAGTACTTC.

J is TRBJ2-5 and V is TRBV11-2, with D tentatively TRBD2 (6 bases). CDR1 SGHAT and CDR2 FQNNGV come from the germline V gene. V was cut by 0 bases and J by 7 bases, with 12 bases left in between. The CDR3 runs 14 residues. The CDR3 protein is CASSLERGLGTQYF. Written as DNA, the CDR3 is TGTGCCAGCAGCTTAGAGAGGGGACTTGGGACCCAGTACTTC. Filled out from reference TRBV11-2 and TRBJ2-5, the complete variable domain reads EAGVAQSPRYKIIEKRQSVAFWCNPISGHATLYWYQQILGQGPKLLIQFQNNGVVDDSQLPKDRFSAERLKGVDSTLKIQPAKLEDSAVYLCASSLERGLGTQYFGPGTRLLVL.

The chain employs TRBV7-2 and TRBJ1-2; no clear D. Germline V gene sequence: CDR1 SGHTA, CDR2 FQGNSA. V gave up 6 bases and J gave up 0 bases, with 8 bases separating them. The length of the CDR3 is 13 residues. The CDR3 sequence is CASRDNANYGYTF. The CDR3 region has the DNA TGTGCCAGCAGAGATAACGCTAACTATGGCTACACCTTC.

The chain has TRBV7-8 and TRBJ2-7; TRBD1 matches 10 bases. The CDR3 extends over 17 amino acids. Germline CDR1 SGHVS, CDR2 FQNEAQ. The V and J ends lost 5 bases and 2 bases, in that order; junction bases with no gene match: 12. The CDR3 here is CASSPPVWTGGTYEQYF. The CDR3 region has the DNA TGTGCCAGCAGCCCCCCAGTTTGGACAGGGGGGACCTACGAGCAGTACTTC.

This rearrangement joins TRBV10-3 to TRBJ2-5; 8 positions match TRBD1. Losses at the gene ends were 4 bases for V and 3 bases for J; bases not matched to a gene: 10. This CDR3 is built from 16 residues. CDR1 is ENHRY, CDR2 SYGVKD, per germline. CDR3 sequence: CAISVGRTGWEETQYF. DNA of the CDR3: TGTGCCATCAGTGTGGGGAGGACAGGGTGGGAAGAGACCCAGTACTTC.

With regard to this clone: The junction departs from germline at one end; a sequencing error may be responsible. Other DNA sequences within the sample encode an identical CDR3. CDR3 sequence: CASSIEDRANVFTGELFF. The CDR3 DNA sequence: TGCGCCAGTAGTATAGAGGACAGGGCCAACGTATTCACCGGGGAGCTGTTTTTT. The chain carries TRBV19 and TRBJ2-2; TRBD1 matches at 8 bases. This CDR3 is built from 18 residues. CDR1 and CDR2 from the germline V gene are LNHDA and SQIVND (reference sequence).

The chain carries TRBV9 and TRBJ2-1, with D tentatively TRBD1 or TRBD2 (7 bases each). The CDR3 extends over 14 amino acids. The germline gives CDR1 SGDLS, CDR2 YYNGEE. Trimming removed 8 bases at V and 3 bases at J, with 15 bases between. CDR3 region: CASGRGPLYNEQFF. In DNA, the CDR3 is TGTGCCAGTGGGAGGGGGCCTCTCTACAATGAGCAGTTCTTC.

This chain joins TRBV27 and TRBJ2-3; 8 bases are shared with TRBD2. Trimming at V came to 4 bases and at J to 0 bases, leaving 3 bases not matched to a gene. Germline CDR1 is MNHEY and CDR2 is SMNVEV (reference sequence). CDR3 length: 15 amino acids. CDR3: CASSSSGPSTDTQYF. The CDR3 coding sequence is TGTGCCAGCAGTTCTAGCGGGCCTAGCACAGATACGCAGTATTTT.

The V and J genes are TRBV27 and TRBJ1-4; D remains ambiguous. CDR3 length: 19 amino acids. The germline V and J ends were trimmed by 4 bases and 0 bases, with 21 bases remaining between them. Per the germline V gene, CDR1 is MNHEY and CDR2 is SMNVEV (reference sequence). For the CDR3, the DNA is TGTGCCAGCAGTTCCGGATGGGATAAGGGTACCGCAACTAATGAAAAACTGTTTTTT. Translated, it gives CASSSGWDKGTATNEKLFF.

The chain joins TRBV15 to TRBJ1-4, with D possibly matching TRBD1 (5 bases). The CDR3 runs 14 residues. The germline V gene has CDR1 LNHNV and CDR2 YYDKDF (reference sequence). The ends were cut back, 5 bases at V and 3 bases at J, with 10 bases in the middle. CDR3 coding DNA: TGTGCCACCAGCTGGGGGGGGTCTAATGAAAAACTGTTTTTT. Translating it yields CATSWGGSNEKLFF.

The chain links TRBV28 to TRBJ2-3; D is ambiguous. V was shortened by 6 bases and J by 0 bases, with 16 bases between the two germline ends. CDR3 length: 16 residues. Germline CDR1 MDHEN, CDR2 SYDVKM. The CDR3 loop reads CASSRIERLSTDTQYF. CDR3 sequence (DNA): TGTGCCAGCAGCCGTATTGAGAGGCTAAGCACAGATACGCAGTATTTT. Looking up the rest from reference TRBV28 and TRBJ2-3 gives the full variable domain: DVKVTQSSRYLVKRTGEKVFLECVQDMDHENMFWYRQDPGLGLRLIYFSYDVKMKEKGDIPEGYSVSREKKERFSLILESASTNQTSMYLCASSRIERLSTDTQYFGPGTRLTVL.

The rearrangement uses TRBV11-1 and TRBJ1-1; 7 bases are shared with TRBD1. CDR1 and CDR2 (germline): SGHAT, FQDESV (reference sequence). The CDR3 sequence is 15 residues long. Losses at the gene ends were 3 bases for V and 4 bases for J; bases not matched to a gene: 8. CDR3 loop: CASSFLQGGGTEAFF. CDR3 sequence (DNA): TGTGCCAGCAGCTTCCTGCAGGGGGGAGGCACTGAAGCTTTCTTT.